Shown below are 11 T cell receptor beta chains from a single sample sequenced in a study of blood T cell repertoires in COVID-19. The data were produced by immunoSEQ multiplex PCR, yet TCRdb's version contains in-frame clones alone and is incomplete. The sample contains 120,000 to 150,000 clones, 84% of which appear only once. The material sequenced was peripheral blood. All receptors come from a human donor in a cohort sampled during active COVID-19.

The chain joins TRBV11-3 to TRBJ2-3; TRBD2 aligns across 9 bases. Germline assignment: CDR1 SGHNT and CDR2 YENEEA. This CDR3 spans 17 amino acids. With V trimmed by 3 bases and J by 3 bases, 10 bases remained unmatched. The chain's CDR3 is CASSLPRRGGWTDTQYF. CDR3 sequence (DNA): TGTGCCAGCAGCTTGCCTCGGCGGGGGGGATGGACAGATACGCAGTATTTT.

The V and J genes are TRBV12-3 or TRBV12-4 and TRBJ1-1; 9 bases match TRBD1. There are 13 residues in the CDR3. The J segment lost 4 bases and the V segment lost 7 bases, leaving 4 bases of the junction unmatched. The chain's CDR3 is CASKTDRGTEAFF. The CDR3 DNA sequence: TGTGCCAGCAAGACGGACAGGGGCACTGAAGCTTTCTTT.

This chain joins TRBV24-1 and TRBJ2-6; TRBD1 might be the D (7 bases). This CDR3 has 14 residues. Per germline, CDR1 KGHDR and CDR2 SFDVKD. The ends were cut back, 5 bases at V and 8 bases at J, with 12 bases in the middle. Written as DNA, the CDR3 is TGTGCCACCAGTGCCTCAGGGGGGTCCAACGTCCTGACTTTC. Its translation is CATSASGGSNVLTF.

The rearrangement links TRBV5-1 to TRBJ2-5; TRBD2 matches at 10 bases. The J segment lost 2 bases and the V segment lost 1 base, leaving 8 bases of the junction unmatched. CDR3 length: 17 amino acids. CDR1 SGHRS and CDR2 YFSETQ come from the germline V gene. The CDR3 loop is CASSLFFPAGGQETQYF. CDR3 nucleotide sequence: TGCGCCAGCAGCTTGTTTTTCCCAGCGGGGGGGCAAGAGACCCAGTACTTC.

The rearrangement links TRBV4-2 to TRBJ1-2, with TRBD1 matching over 9 bases. V shed 5 bases and J 5 bases; nucleotides not matched to a gene: 12. In germline, CDR1 is LGHNA, CDR2 YNFKEQ. This CDR3 region has 16 residues. The CDR3 loop is CASSSQGAGSVYGYTF. CDR3 in DNA: TGTGCCAGCAGCTCACAGGGGGCGGGCTCCGTTTATGGCTACACCTTC.

This clone was observed a single time. The rearrangement joins TRBV11-2 to TRBJ2-1; 8 nucleotides match TRBD2. The germline CDR1 and CDR2 sequences are SGHAT and FQNNGV. The CDR3 runs 13 residues. Unmatched junction bases numbered 12, after V lost 5 bases and J lost 15 bases. The CDR3 DNA follows: TGTGCCAGCAGCCCCAATAGCGGGACAATGGGGTTCTTC. It is translated as CASSPNSGTMGFF.

This clone has just one count. The rearrangement joins TRBV10-3 to TRBJ1-5; TRBD1 aligns across 9 bases. In germline, CDR1 is ENHRY, CDR2 SYGVKD. J was trimmed by 5 bases and V by 9 bases; bases with no gene match: 8. CDR3 length: 14 amino acids. Here the CDR3 reads CAIRGDREDQPQHF. The CDR3 nucleotides are TGTGCCATTAGAGGGGACAGGGAGGATCAGCCCCAGCATTTT.

The count of this clone is one. The chain uses TRBV6-5 and TRBJ2-3; a weak D match, TRBD1 (7 bases). Germline CDR1 MNHEY, CDR2 SVGAGI. V lost 5 bases and J lost 6, with 12 bases in between. This CDR3 has 13 amino acids. The CDR3 region has the DNA TGTGCCAGCAGTCGGCCAGGGGGGGATACGCAGTATTTT. Amino acid sequence: CASSRPGGDTQYF.

The chain is built from TRBV27 and TRBJ2-7, with D uncertain. Looked up from germline, CDR1 is MNHEY and CDR2 is SMNVEV (reference sequence). V lost 4 bases and J 0 bases, leaving 4 bases between the germline ends. The length of the CDR3 is 12 residues. The CDR3 sequence: CASSSRSYEQYF. The CDR3 DNA follows: TGTGCCAGCAGTTCCCGCTCCTACGAGCAGTACTTC.

This chain joins TRBV5-4 and TRBJ1-1; TRBD1 agrees at 7 bases. The CDR3 has 15 amino acids. Germline V gives CDR1 SGHNT, CDR2 YYREEE (reference sequence). With V trimmed by 0 bases and J by 2 bases, 4 bases remained unmatched. The CDR3 nucleotides read TGTGCCAGCAGCTTGGCGGGACAGCTAAACACTGAAGCTTTCTTT. Amino acids: CASSLAGQLNTEAFF.

This chain joins TRBV19 and TRBJ1-5; TRBD1 matches at 7 bases. The V and J ends lost 4 bases and 2 bases, in that order; junction bases with no gene match: 2. The CDR3 is made up of 14 amino acids. In germline, CDR1 is LNHDA, CDR2 SQIVND (reference sequence). CDR3 loop: CASSKTGGNQPQHF. The CDR3 coding sequence is TGTGCCAGTAGTAAAACAGGGGGCAATCAGCCCCAGCATTTT.